This T cell receptor beta chain emerged from a study of cytomegalovirus exposure and HLA in healthy donors. Findings and caveats of the study: Rare TCR sequences dominated, though some public TCRs recurred in many donors. Cytomegalovirus status, reportedly, was diagnosed with high specificity and sensitivity by the classifier.

Sequenced by immunoSEQ multiplex PCR; TCRdb stores in-frame clones only, minus some. The repertoire holds over 150,000 clones, with roughly 90% as singletons. Notes on this clone: The antigen is undetermined.

Germline V gene lookup returns CDR1 MNHEY and CDR2 SVGAGI. The CDR3 consists of 16 residues. V lost 0 bases, J lost 3 bases, and 8 bases stayed unmatched. Sequences were obtained from PBMCs. The receptor was isolated from a man aged 18-30 years in good health and CMV-seropositive. V is TRBV6-5 and J is TRBJ2-7, with 7 positions matching TRBD1. The CDR3 bases are TGTGCCAGCAGTTACTCGAGGACAGGAGCACTCTACGAGCAGTACTTC. Amino acid sequence: CASSYSRTGALYEQYF.